This T cell receptor beta chain was profiled in a study of shared clonotypes between healthy human individuals (dated by TCRdb to about 2020). In the study overall: The cohort included three men and a couple of women between 18 and 49 years of age. Blood TCR repertoires of about 5 healthy adults were deeply sequenced to estimate repertoire size and the extent of clonotype sharing between individuals. To increase sequencing depth and limit assay-specific biases, TCR repertoire library preparation and sequencing were carried out by different laboratories using diverse techniques. For each donor, CD4 naive and CD4 memory were each given three plates, CD8 naive was given two plates, and CD8 memory was given one plate. Between about 0.9 and 10 billion PBMCs per donor were obtained by leukapheresis. What the research found in general, with its limitations: Rarefaction of sorted-subset datasets indicated incomplete sequencing despite the large sequencing depth. Only blood was sampled, and tissue TCR repertoires likely differ from those in blood. The small number of donors limited the genetic and exposure-history diversity represented. Naive subsets generally had larger estimated clonotype richness than memory subsets. Pairwise subsampling led to the expectation that sequencing depth would affect the degree of clonotype sharing among donors. Across several donors, about 5% of naive CD4, around 3.5% of naive CD8, around 2.1% of memory CD4, and under 0.45% of memory CD8 clonotypes were shared. Compared with non-shared clonotypes, clonotypes shared by all four sorted-subset donors had higher generation probabilities.

Donors were healthy HIV-negative adults with no recently reported acute infections or vaccinations. Every donor was a Caucasian adult residing in Nashville, Tennessee, USA. Magnetic negative selection was used to enrich CD4+ T cells, after which naive cells were positively selected on CD45RA and the negative fraction became the memory subset. After blood collection by leukapheresis, PBMCs were isolated using Ficoll-Histopaque density gradient centrifugation and then cryopreserved in the vapor phase of liquid nitrogen. Analytical flow cytometry was used to check the purity and quantity of each magnetically sorted T cell population. Genomic DNA was isolated from every sorted fraction and measured by UV absorbance on a Nanodrop 2000c. On this clone itself: Its antigen is still unknown. No per-base quality is available; no much larger clone lies one base away.

Using the deep immunoSEQ assay, multiplex PCR amplified TCR CDR3 regions from genomic DNA. Extracted genomic DNA from each cell subset was distributed evenly across all wells of several immunoSEQ 96-well plates, and each plate was treated as a replicate. For sorted subsets, about 0.2 ug genomic DNA, equal to 25,000 to 35,000 T cell genomes, was loaded into each replicate PCR. Purified libraries were measured with a Qubit 3.0 fluorometer, size-checked on a Bioanalyzer 2100, and measured again with the KAPA Library Quantification kit. Every immunoSEQ 96-well plate was sequenced on a separate single-read 150-cycle Illumina NextSeq 550 flow cell. In the authors' own workflow: Because only junctional sequences without quality scores were contained in the immunoSEQ output, filtering matching that applied to full-length reads could not be performed. Sequences were annotated with PyIR, a Python wrapper for IgBLAST v1.9, using IMGT germline references to assign V/J genes and CDR3. Any read was removed if the V/J assignment was weak (E-value above 1e-6), the CDR3 was missing, or the read contained stop codons, out-of-frame junctions, or ambiguous translated residues. A V3J clonotype was defined by an identical inferred V gene, J gene, and CDR3 amino acid sequence. Percentage overlap between repertoires was calculated by dividing the number of shared unique clonotypes by the size of the smaller repertoire. Richness of each repertoire was evaluated using RTK rarefaction, the Chao1 estimator, and Recon v2.1 estimates of unobserved clonotypes. Generation probabilities were computed with OLGA for all TCRbeta clonotypes obtained by the gDNA method from several donors. Imported from immuneACCESS, the table was reduced by TCRdb to in-frame sequences with V and J called. These copies leave out some clones; in studies compared against another copy, an unresolved V gene accounts for under half, and the cause of the remainder is not known. V, J and clone size reflect that table, while D and trimming were determined from the DNA. Across this sample there are about 1 million clones, with around 75% seen only once. The ten largest clones represent around 1.4% of the sample.

CDR3 length: 15 amino acids, cysteine to phenylalanine. Left in the record is the CDR3 DNA by itself, 45 bases read in frame from the first base. At the junction V is shortened by 4 bases and J by 8 bases; bases outside the gene matches: 10. In the germline V gene, CDR1 corresponds to SGHVS and CDR2 to FNYEAQ. The receptor's source is a man aged 18 to 30 in good health. The sequence joins TRBV7-6 to TRBJ1-2; TRBD1 fits 10 bases in the junction. What was sequenced was memory CD4+ T cells sorted from blood. The cell subset or site label of this sample denotes: CD45RA-negative fraction. The CDR3 is CASSSSGTGAGGYTF. DNA sequence: TGTGCCAGCAGCTCCTCCGGGACAGGGGCAGGCGGCTACACCTTC.